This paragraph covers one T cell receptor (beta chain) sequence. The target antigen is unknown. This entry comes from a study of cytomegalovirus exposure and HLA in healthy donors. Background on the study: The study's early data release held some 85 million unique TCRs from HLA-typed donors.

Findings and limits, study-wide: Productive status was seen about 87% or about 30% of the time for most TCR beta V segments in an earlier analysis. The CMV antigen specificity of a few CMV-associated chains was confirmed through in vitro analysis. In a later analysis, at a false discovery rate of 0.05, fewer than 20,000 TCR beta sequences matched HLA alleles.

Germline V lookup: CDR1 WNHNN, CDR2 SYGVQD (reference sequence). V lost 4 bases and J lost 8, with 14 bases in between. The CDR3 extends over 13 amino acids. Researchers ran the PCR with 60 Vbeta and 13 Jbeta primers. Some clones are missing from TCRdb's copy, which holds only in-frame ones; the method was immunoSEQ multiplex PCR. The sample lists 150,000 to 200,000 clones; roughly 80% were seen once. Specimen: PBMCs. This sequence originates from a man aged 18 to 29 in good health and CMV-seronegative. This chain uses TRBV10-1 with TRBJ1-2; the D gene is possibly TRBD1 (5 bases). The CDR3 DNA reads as TGCGCCAGCAGTGGGGGCCTAGATTGGGGCTACACCTTC. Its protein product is CASSGGLDWGYTF.